Following are 21 T cell receptor beta chains from one sample sequenced in a study of cytomegalovirus exposure and HLA in healthy donors. This PCR relied on a set of 60 Vbeta primers and 13 Jbeta primers. The protocol was immunoSEQ multiplex PCR, while the TCRdb copy is restricted to in-frame clones and leaves out a portion. The table shows 200,000 or so clones, with 87% occurring only once. Specimen: PBMCs. The receptors here all came from a man aged 25 to 40 in good health and CMV-seronegative.

V gene TRBV6-1 combines with J gene TRBJ2-3; D gene unclear. The CDR3 has 14 amino acids. Germline assignment: CDR1 MNHNS and CDR2 SASEGT. V lost 2 bases to trimming and J lost 6 bases, with 12 bases between them. The CDR3 DNA reads as TGTGCCAGCAGTGAACGCGGCTACGGGGATACGCAGTATTTT. Translating it yields CASSERGYGDTQYF.

This clone was seen only once. This chain joins TRBV6-5 and TRBJ2-4; maybe TRBD1 (5 bases). The CDR3 covers 11 residues. V was shortened by 4 bases and J by 8 bases, with 6 bases between the two germline ends. Germline lookup yields CDR1 MNHEY and CDR2 SVGAGI. CDR3 region: CASSSQDIQYF. CDR3 DNA sequence: TGTGCCAGCAGTTCACAGGACATTCAGTACTTC.

The chain carries TRBV9 and TRBJ2-3, with 10 positions matching TRBD2. The CDR3 covers 15 residues. Germline CDR1 and CDR2: SGDLS and YYNGEE. Trimming at V came to 1 base and at J to 4 bases, leaving 3 bases not matched to a gene. Written as DNA, the CDR3 is TGTGCCAGCAGCGTACTAGCGGGGGCCGCAGATACGCAGTATTTT. Its protein is CASSVLAGAADTQYF.

This clone has a handful of counts. The chain combines TRBV4-1 with TRBJ1-1; 10 bases line up with TRBD1. With 0 bases clipped from V and 5 bases from J, the junction kept 6 bases outside the gene matches. This CDR3 spans 16 amino acids. Germline values: CDR1 MGHRA, CDR2 YSYEKL. The CDR3 nucleotides are TGCGCCAGCAGCCAAGACCATGGACAGGGGGGTACTGAAGCTTTCTTT. It encodes CASSQDHGQGGTEAFF.

The V call is TRBV18, the J call TRBJ1-1; no clear D gene. The CDR3 has 14 residues. V lost 2 bases to trimming and J lost 1 base, with 8 bases between them. The germline V gene has CDR1 KGHSH and CDR2 LQKENI. CDR3 nucleotides: TGTGCCAGCTCACCAATAAGCCGGAACACTGAAGCTTTCTTT. Translation: CASSPISRNTEAFF.

In DNA, the CDR3 is TGTGCCAGCAGCCTCCCGGGACAGGGGACAGATACGCAGTATTTT. The encoded protein is CASSLPGQGTDTQYF. The chain combines TRBV11-2 with TRBJ2-3, with 10 bases identical to TRBD1. CDR1 is SGHAT, CDR2 FQNNGV, per germline. Trimming removed 5 bases from V and 3 bases from J; junction bases left unmatched: 5. This CDR3 region has 15 residues.

CDR3 sequence (DNA): TGTGCCAGTAGTATAGGCGCGGCAGACATTCAGTACTTC. Translated: CASSIGAADIQYF. The chain carries TRBV19 and TRBJ2-4, with D unclear. This CDR3 has 13 residues. CDR1 and CDR2 (germline): LNHDA, SQIVND (reference sequence). The V end was cut by 1 base, the J end by 8 bases, with 9 bases between.

The rearrangement uses TRBV28 and TRBJ2-7, with D possibly being TRBD1 (6 bases). Germline lookup yields CDR1 MDHEN and CDR2 SYDVKM. V gave up 4 bases and J gave up 2 bases, with 24 bases separating them. The length of the CDR3 is 18 residues. CDR3 in amino acids: CASSSQPEPDRTAYEQYF. The CDR3 bases are TGTGCCAGCAGTTCCCAACCCGAACCAGACAGGACCGCCTACGAGCAGTACTTC.

V usage is TRBV10-2 and J usage is TRBJ2-5; TRBD2 agrees at 7 bases. Germline loops: CDR1 WSHSY, CDR2 SAAADI. V gave up 5 bases and J gave up 10 bases; unmatched junction bases: 7. The CDR3 has 12 residues. CDR3 residues: CASSPSGVVQYF. The CDR3 DNA follows: TGCGCCAGCAGTCCTAGCGGAGTGGTCCAGTACTTC.

A word on this clone: This CDR3 is also generated by other DNA sequences in the sample. The rearrangement uses TRBV5-4 and TRBJ2-1; D is unclear. The length of the CDR3 is 11 residues. V lost 4 bases to trimming and J lost 4 bases, with 3 bases between them. Germline assignment: CDR1 SGHNT and CDR2 YYREEE (reference sequence). The CDR3 DNA sequence: TGTGCCAGCAGCCTGTACAATGAGCAGTTCTTC. Residues: CASSLYNEQFF. Full variable domain (remainder filled in from reference TRBV5-4 and TRBJ2-1): ETGVTQSPTHLIKTRGQQVTLRCSSQSGHNTVSWYQQALGQGPQFIFQYYREEENGRGNFPPRFSGLQFPNYSSELNVNALELDDSALYLCASSLYNEQFFGPGTRLTVL.

This chain joins TRBV27 and TRBJ2-1; TRBD2 aligns across 10 bases. The CDR3 has 19 residues. The ends lost 0 bases at V and 0 bases at J; junction bases unmatched: 8. Per the germline V gene, CDR1 is MNHEY and CDR2 is SMNVEV (reference sequence). CDR3 amino acids: CASSLSGGLAISSYNEQFF. DNA of the CDR3: TGTGCCAGCAGTTTATCAGGGGGACTAGCGATTAGCTCCTACAATGAGCAGTTCTTC.

This chain joins TRBV29-1 and TRBJ2-2; 8 nucleotides match TRBD2. CDR3 length equals 15 residues. V lost 5 bases and J lost 6; bases outside the gene matches: 11. Germline-derived CDR1 and CDR2 are SQVTM and ANQGSEA. The CDR3, as DNA: TGCAGCGTTAACGTGGCGGGGGGAATCGCCGGGGAGCTGTTTTTT. Translating gives CSVNVAGGIAGELFF.

The gene calls are TRBV28 and TRBJ2-2; 11 nucleotides line up with TRBD1. CDR1 is MDHEN, CDR2 SYDVKM, per germline. Trimming removed 8 bases from V and 1 base from J; junction bases left unmatched: 0. The CDR3 runs to 14 residues. The CDR3 DNA is TGTGCCAGCGGGACAGGGGGGAACACCGGGGAGCTGTTTTTT. This translates into CASGTGGNTGELFF.

V gene TRBV27 combines with J gene TRBJ2-7; 7 bases fit TRBD1. After removal of 6 bases from V and 2 bases from J, the junction contained 4 bases not matched to a gene. Germline V gives CDR1 MNHEY, CDR2 SMNVEV (reference sequence). The CDR3 runs to 13 residues. The CDR3 loop is CASSWQGAYEQYF. CDR3 DNA sequence: TGTGCCAGCAGCTGGCAGGGGGCCTACGAGCAGTACTTC.

The V gene is TRBV4-2, the J gene TRBJ1-3, with a tentative D call TRBD1 (6 bases). This CDR3 comprises 13 residues. Trimming stripped 4 bases from V and 12 bases from J, with 16 bases between. Looked up from germline, CDR1 is LGHNA and CDR2 is YNFKEQ. The CDR3 is CASSPNTGISIYF. The CDR3 nucleotides are TGTGCCAGCAGCCCAAACACAGGGATTAGCATATATTTT.

The V gene is TRBV5-8, the J gene TRBJ2-7, with D perhaps TRBD1 (5 bases). Germline CDR1 and CDR2: SGHTS and YDEGEE. The CDR3 totals 12 residues. Trimming took off 5 bases at V and 4 bases at J, with 10 bases between the two ends. The CDR3 is CASRSDRYEQYF. The CDR3 DNA follows: TGTGCCAGCAGGTCCGACAGATACGAGCAGTACTTC.

The chain has TRBV2 and TRBJ1-5; TRBD1 matches at 7 bases. Germline V CDR1 and CDR2: SNHLY, FYNNEI. Trimming at V came to 9 bases and at J to 0 bases, leaving 5 bases not matched to a gene. There are 14 residues in the CDR3. This chain's CDR3 is CASDRAYSNQPQHF. CDR3 bases: TGTGCCAGTGACAGGGCCTATAGCAATCAGCCCCAGCATTTT.

The V call is TRBV19, the J call TRBJ2-3, with no clear D. In germline, CDR1 is LNHDA, CDR2 SQIVND (reference sequence). The length of the CDR3 is 15 residues. Trimming removed 1 base from V and 0 bases from J, with 8 bases in between. DNA of the CDR3: TGTGCCAGTAGTATAGCGGCCAGGAGCACAGATACGCAGTATTTT. This encodes CASSIAARSTDTQYF.

The chain is built from TRBV7-2 and TRBJ2-6; 7 bases line up with TRBD2. Germline V gives CDR1 SGHTA, CDR2 FQGNSA. The CDR3 extends over 18 amino acids. V was pared by 6 bases and J by 0 bases, with 11 bases of the junction left unmatched. CDR3 residues: CASSTRDYRGSGANVLTF. The CDR3 DNA sequence: TGTGCCAGCAGTACCCGGGACTATAGGGGCTCTGGGGCCAACGTCCTGACTTTC.

This sequence joins TRBV13 and TRBJ1-5; perhaps TRBD1 as D (5 bases). Germline values: CDR1 PRHDT, CDR2 FYEKMQ (reference sequence). V was cut by 5 bases and J by 6 bases, with 11 bases left in between. CDR3 length: 13 residues. DNA of the CDR3: TGTGCCAGCAGCCCAGGGCCTGGTCAGCCCCAGCATTTT. Amino acid sequence: CASSPGPGQPQHF.

The V and J genes are TRBV7-2 and TRBJ1-5; perhaps TRBD1 as D (6 bases). The ends were cut back, 5 bases at V and 6 bases at J, with 11 bases in the middle. The CDR3 totals 13 residues. Germline CDR1 and CDR2: SGHTA and FQGNSA. DNA of the CDR3: TGTGCCAGCAGCGAAGAAGGGGGTCAGCCCCAGCATTTT. Its protein product is CASSEEGGQPQHF.